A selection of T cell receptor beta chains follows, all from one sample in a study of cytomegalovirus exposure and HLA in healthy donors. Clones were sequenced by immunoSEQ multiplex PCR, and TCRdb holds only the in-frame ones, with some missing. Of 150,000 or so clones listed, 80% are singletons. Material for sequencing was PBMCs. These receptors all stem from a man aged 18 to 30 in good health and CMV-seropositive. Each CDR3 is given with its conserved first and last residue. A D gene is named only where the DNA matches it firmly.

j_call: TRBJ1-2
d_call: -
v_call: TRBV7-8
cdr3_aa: CASSPTLNYGYTF

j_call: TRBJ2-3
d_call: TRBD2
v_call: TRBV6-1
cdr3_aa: CASGGGDLDTQYF

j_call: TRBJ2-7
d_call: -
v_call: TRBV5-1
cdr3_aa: CASSPSQGRPYEQYF

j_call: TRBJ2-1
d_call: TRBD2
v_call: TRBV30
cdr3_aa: CAWSRGTSGTGGEQFF

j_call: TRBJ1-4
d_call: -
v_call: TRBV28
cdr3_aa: CASSPRGGEKLFF

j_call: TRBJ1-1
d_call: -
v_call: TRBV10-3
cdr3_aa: CAIRGGVDTEAFF

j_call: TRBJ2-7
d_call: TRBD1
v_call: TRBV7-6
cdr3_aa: CASSASTGLYEQYF

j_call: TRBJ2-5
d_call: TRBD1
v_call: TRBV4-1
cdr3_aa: CASSRPGQQETQYF

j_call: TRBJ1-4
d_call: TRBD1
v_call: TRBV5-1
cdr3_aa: CASSSLLPGQGGEKLFF

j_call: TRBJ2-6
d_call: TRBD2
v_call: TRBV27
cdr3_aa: CATRPGLAGGPGANVLTF

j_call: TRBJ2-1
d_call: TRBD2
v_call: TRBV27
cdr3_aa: CASSFFVASGAKRNEQFF

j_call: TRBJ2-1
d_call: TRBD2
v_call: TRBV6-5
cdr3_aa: CASSYSSGLGQFF

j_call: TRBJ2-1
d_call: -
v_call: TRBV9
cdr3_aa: CASSGGGGGVYNEQFF

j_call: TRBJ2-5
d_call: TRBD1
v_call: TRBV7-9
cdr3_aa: CASSFTGTEQETQYF

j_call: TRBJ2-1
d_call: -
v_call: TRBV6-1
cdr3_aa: CATLSSIGPGNEQFF

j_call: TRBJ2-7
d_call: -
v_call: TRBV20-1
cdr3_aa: CSARVTYEQYF

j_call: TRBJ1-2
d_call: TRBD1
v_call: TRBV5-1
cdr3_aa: CASSLGGQAGDTF

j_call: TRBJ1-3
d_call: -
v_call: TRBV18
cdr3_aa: CASSPLAQRSGNTIYF

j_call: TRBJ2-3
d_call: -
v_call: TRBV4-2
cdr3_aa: CASSHLSSENTQYF

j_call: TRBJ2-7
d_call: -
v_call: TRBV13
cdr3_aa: CASSLTGYHEQYF

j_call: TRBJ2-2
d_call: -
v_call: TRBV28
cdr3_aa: CASSFSTANTGELFF

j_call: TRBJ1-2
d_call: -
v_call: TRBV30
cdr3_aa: CAWSSEVGGDHGYTF

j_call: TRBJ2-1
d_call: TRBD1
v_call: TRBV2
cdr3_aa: CASSDRTGNNEQFF

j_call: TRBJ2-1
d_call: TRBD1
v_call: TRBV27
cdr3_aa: CASSRTGGGGYNEQFF

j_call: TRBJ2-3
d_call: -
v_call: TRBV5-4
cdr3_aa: CASSPTRSTDTQYF

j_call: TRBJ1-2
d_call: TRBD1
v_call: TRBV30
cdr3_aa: CAWRPGTGGAGYGYTF

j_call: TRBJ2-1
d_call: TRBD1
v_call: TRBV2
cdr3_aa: CASSRDRNNEQFF

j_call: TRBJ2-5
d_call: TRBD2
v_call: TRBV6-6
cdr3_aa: CASSYNRPGGETQYF

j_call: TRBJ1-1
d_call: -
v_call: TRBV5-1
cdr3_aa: CASSLAAGGTEAFF

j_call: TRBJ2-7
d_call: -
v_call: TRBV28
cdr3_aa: CASRGDTYEQYF

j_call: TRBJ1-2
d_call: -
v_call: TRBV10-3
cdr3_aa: CAITQGDYGYTF

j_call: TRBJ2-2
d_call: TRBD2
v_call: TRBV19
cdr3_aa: CASSMRLVGGIRELFF

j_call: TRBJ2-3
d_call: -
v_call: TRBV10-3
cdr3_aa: CAISDETTYTDTQYF

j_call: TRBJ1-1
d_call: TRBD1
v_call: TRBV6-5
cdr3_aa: CASSGTGFEAFF

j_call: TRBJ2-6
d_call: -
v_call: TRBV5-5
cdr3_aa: CASSLLGVVSGANVLTF

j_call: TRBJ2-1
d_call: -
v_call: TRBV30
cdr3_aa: CAWSGQAYNEQFF

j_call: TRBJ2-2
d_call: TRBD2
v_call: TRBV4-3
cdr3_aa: CASSQDRLSGRAGELFF

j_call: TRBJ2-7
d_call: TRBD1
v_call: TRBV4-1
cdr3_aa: CASSQFQGANSYEQYF

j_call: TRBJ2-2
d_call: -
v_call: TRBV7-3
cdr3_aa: CASSPRSGAGELFF

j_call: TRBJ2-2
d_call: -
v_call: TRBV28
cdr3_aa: CASSSDNGRFTGELFF

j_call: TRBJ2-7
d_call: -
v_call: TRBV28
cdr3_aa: CASRMRASYEQYF

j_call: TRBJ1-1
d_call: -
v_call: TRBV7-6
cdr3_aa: CASSSPGGSMNTEAFF

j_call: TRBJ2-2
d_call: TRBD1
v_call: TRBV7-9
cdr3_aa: CASSRKGQGYGELFF